This TCR beta chain was documented in a study of cytomegalovirus exposure and HLA in healthy donors. Study-level points and caveats: According to a later analysis, most TCR beta chains associated with CMV appeared HLA-restricted. As a later analysis showed, a missense DCLRE1C variant was linked to trimming of TCR beta V- and J-genes.

This CDR3 spans 13 amino acids. Germline values: CDR1 KGHSH, CDR2 LQKENI. With 3 bases removed from V and 5 bases from J, the gap between germline ends came to 10 bases. Concerning this clone itself: Its matching antigen is unknown.

60 Vbeta and 13 Jbeta primers were used in PCR. Sequenced by immunoSEQ multiplex PCR; TCRdb stores in-frame clones only, minus some. The data contain approximately 160,000 clones, 64% of them singletons. This TCR was recovered from a woman in her twenties or thirties in good health and CMV-seropositive. The genes are TRBV18 and TRBJ1-2, with D unclear. Sequencing used PBMCs. Written as DNA, the CDR3 is TGTGCCAGCTCACCTTCGTCCGAGTATGGCTACACCTTC. It encodes CASSPSSEYGYTF.